The rows below give T cell receptor beta chains drawn from one sample of a study of blood T cell repertoires in COVID-19. The data were produced by immunoSEQ multiplex PCR, yet TCRdb's version contains in-frame clones alone and is incomplete. The sample has 270,000 or so clones; 89% are singletons. The sequenced sample consisted of peripheral blood. Receptors originate from a woman younger than 45 with COVID-19, enrolled during active disease. Both conserved end residues are part of each CDR3. Each record gives: V gene, clone size, D gene, J gene, CDR3 DNA, CDR3 protein. D genes are given only for firm matches. Size values are once, few and many counts, or a class for expanded clones, and some rows have none.

TRBV19	.	.	TRBJ1-1	TGTGCCAGTAGTACCACAGCCGTAACAGGGGCTTTCTTT	CASSTTAVTGAFF
TRBV27	.	TRBD1	TRBJ2-2	TGTGCCAGCAGTACGACAGGGGAGGGGGAGCTGTTTTTT	CASSTTGEGELFF
TRBV5-1	.	.	TRBJ2-3	TGCGCCAGCAGCTTTCTAAGCCCCCGGAGGGCGGATACGCAGTATTTT	CASSFLSPRRADTQYF
TRBV5-1	.	TRBD2	TRBJ2-1	TGCGCCAGCAGCTTGGTTGGCAGCGGGGGGGCCTACAATGAGCAGTTCTTC	CASSLVGSGGAYNEQFF
TRBV7-9	.	.	TRBJ1-1	TGTGCCAGCAGCTTAGGAACAGCTGAAGCTTTCTTT	CASSLGTAEAFF
TRBV21-1	.	.	TRBJ2-1	TGTGCCAGCAGCCCAAAGATAGCTACGGCAGACCCGTGTCCTGAGCAGTTCTTC	CASSPKIATADPCPEQFF
TRBV4-1	.	.	TRBJ1-2	TGCGCCAGCAGCCAAGACCCAGGGGAGCGCTATGGCTACACCTTC	CASSQDPGERYGYTF
TRBV10-1	.	.	TRBJ2-2	TGCGCCAGCAGTGAGGGGGAGGCCGGGCCATCGACCGGGGAGCTGTTTTTT	CASSEGEAGPSTGELFF
TRBV10-2	.	TRBD1	TRBJ1-5	TGCGCCAGCAGGGACACAGGGGGCTATCAGCCCCAGCATTTT	CASRDTGGYQPQHF
TRBV10-1	.	.	TRBJ1-1	TGCGCCAGCAGCCAGGGGAACACTGAAGCTTTCTTT	CASSQGNTEAFF
TRBV4-1	.	.	TRBJ1-1	TGCGCCAGCAGCCACGACACGGCGGGCGGGGGCTTTTTGAACACTGAAGCTTTCTTT	CASSHDTAGGGFLNTEAFF
TRBV15	.	.	TRBJ1-2	TGTGCCACCAGCAGAGTACAGAAGAACTATGGCTACACCTTC	CATSRVQKNYGYTF
TRBV5-1	.	.	TRBJ1-1	TGCGCCAGCAGCTTGGACCGGGGTGTTGCTGAAGCTTTCTTT	CASSLDRGVAEAFF
TRBV3-1/TRBV3-2	.	.	TRBJ1-2	TGTGCCAGCAGCCAAGATTTTTTCGAGGACACGGATGGCTACACCTTC	CASSQDFFEDTDGYTF
TRBV30	.	.	TRBJ2-2	TGTGCCTGGGGGGGCCCCGGGGAGCTGTTTTTT	CAWGGPGELFF
TRBV6-1	.	.	TRBJ1-2	TGTGCCAGCAGTGGAATGCGACCCGACAGTAACTATGGCTACACCTTC	CASSGMRPDSNYGYTF
TRBV21-1	.	.	TRBJ2-6	TGTGCCAGCAGCAAAGCCCGCACTAGCGGGTTTCCCTCTGGGGCCAACGTCCTGACTTTC	CASSKARTSGFPSGANVLTF
TRBV6-5	.	.	TRBJ2-5	TGTGCCAGCAGTCTCCGACAGGAACCCCAAGAGACCCAGTACTTC	CASSLRQEPQETQYF
TRBV5-4	.	.	TRBJ2-7	TGTGCCAGCAGCGCCGAGTCCTACGAGCAGTACTTC	CASSAESYEQYF
TRBV4-1	.	.	TRBJ1-3	TGCGCCAGCAGCCAAGATCGTTTACGAGGGAACACCATATATTTT	CASSQDRLRGNTIYF
TRBV21-1	.	.	TRBJ1-2	TGTGCCAGCAGCAGCTGGGGACAGGCGGGCTACACCTTC	CASSSWGQAGYTF
TRBV4-1	.	.	TRBJ1-2	TGCGCCAGCAGCCAATCGGAGTATGGCTACACCTTC	CASSQSEYGYTF
TRBV7-6	.	TRBD1	TRBJ1-6	TGTGCCAGCAGCTTTAGACAGGGAGGATATTCACCCCTCCACTTT	CASSFRQGGYSPLHF
TRBV28	.	.	TRBJ1-4	TGTGCGGTAGGAGGGAGGTGGGCAGTTTTCTTT	CAVGGRWAVFF
TRBV28	.	.	TRBJ2-2	TGTGCCAGCTTGTCTCAGGGGAACACCGGGGAGCTGTTTTTT	CASLSQGNTGELFF
TRBV7-9	.	TRBD1	TRBJ1-1	TGTGCCAGCAGCTCCAGGGGGATGGGGAACACTGAAGCTTTCTTT	CASSSRGMGNTEAFF
TRBV4-1	.	TRBD1	TRBJ1-2	TGCGCCAGCAGCCAAGACGAGGGGGCAGGGGCTAACTATGGCTACACCTTC	CASSQDEGAGANYGYTF
TRBV7-6	.	.	TRBJ2-5	TGTGCCAGCAGCTTACGCCCAGCGGCACAAGAGACCCAGTACTTC	CASSLRPAAQETQYF
TRBV28	.	TRBD2	TRBJ2-5	TGTGCCAGCAGTCCGGGGGGACTAGTAGAGACCCAGTACTTC	CASSPGGLVETQYF
TRBV14	.	TRBD1	TRBJ1-6	TGTGCCAGCAGCCAAGACAGGGGGCGGTCACCCCTCCACTTT	CASSQDRGRSPLHF
TRBV7-2	.	.	TRBJ2-1	TGTGCCAGCCGCCTAACTCCGCCTAACAATGAGCAGTTCTTC	CASRLTPPNNEQFF
TRBV7-2	.	TRBD2	TRBJ2-3	TGTGCCAGCAGCACTTTAGCGGGGGTTATCACAGATACGCAGTATTTT	CASSTLAGVITDTQYF
TRBV5-1	.	TRBD1	TRBJ2-2	TGCGCCAGCAGCTCCTGGGACAGGGAGACCGGGGAGCTGTTTTTT	CASSSWDRETGELFF
TRBV6-6	.	.	TRBJ2-7	TGTGCCAGCAGTTACTCCCCGGACAGTCACGAGCAGTACTTC	CASSYSPDSHEQYF
TRBV2	.	.	TRBJ2-1	TGTGCCAGCGAGACGGGAGTCAACAACAATGAGCAGTTCTTC	CASETGVNNNEQFF
TRBV6-2/TRBV6-3	few	.	TRBJ2-3	TGTGCCAGCAGTTTGGAAGGAGCGGGTCTGACAGATACGCAGTATTTT	CASSLEGAGLTDTQYF
TRBV28	.	.	TRBJ2-6	TGTGCCAGCCATGAGGGCTCTGGGGCCAACGTCCTGACTTTC	CASHEGSGANVLTF
TRBV12-3/TRBV12-4	.	TRBD1	TRBJ1-2	TGTGCCAGCAGTCGAACAGGGGACTATGGCTACACCTTC	CASSRTGDYGYTF
TRBV19	.	TRBD2	TRBJ2-2	TGTGCCAGTAGTACTTCGCCCGGACTAGCGGGGGGGCCCTGGACCGGGGAGCTGTTTTTT	CASSTSPGLAGGPWTGELFF
TRBV27	.	TRBD1	TRBJ1-5	TGTGCCAGCAGTTTTGAGGGGGCCGGTCAGCCCCAGCATTTT	CASSFEGAGQPQHF
TRBV5-1	.	.	TRBJ2-5	TGCGCCAGCAGCCACCTTGGGGCGTGGGAGACCCAGTACTTC	CASSHLGAWETQYF
TRBV1	.	.	TRBJ1-2	TGCACCAGCAGCCAAGATAGACAGGGGGCGGATGGCTACACCTTC	CTSSQDRQGADGYTF
TRBV29-1	.	.	TRBJ1-1	TGCAGCGTTGATACTATCCAGGGGATCCTAAACACTGAAGCTTTCTTT	CSVDTIQGILNTEAFF
TRBV9	.	.	TRBJ1-3	TGTGCCAGCAGCCCGGGGTGGGTCAGCTCTGGAAACACCATATATTTT	CASSPGWVSSGNTIYF
TRBV11-2	.	.	TRBJ1-2	TGTGCCAGCAGCTTAGCCAGGGGCCCGCGGGGCTACACCTTC	CASSLARGPRGYTF
TRBV7-8	.	.	TRBJ2-1	TGTGCCAGCAGCCAGGGGCATGAGCAGTTCTTC	CASSQGHEQFF
TRBV19	.	TRBD1	TRBJ1-5	TGTGCCAGTAGTATAGATCGAACACAGGGGAGGAATCAGCCCCAGCATTTT	CASSIDRTQGRNQPQHF
TRBV5-1	.	.	TRBJ1-2	TGCGCCAGCAGCTTGGCTTCAACAGGGAATGGCTACACCTTC	CASSLASTGNGYTF
TRBV20-1	.	TRBD1	TRBJ2-1	TGCAGTGCTAGTGCAACAGGGGGCGCCCACAATGAGCAGTTCTTC	CSASATGGAHNEQFF
TRBV7-9	.	.	TRBJ1-1	TGTGCCAGCAGCCCAGAAGCGGCCCTAATGAACACTGAAGCTTTCTTT	CASSPEAALMNTEAFF
TRBV5-1	.	TRBD1	TRBJ2-6	TGCGCCAGCAGCGACCGTCCGGGACAGGGGATATCTGGGGCCAACGTCCTGACTTTC	CASSDRPGQGISGANVLTF
TRBV28	.	.	TRBJ1-6	TGTGCCAGCTCCCCAGGGCCTCAAACTGTCTACTTT	CASSPGPQTVYF
TRBV6-5	.	TRBD1	TRBJ1-2	TGTGCCAGCAGCGCGGGAAGGGGGCTGATCGGCTACACCTTC	CASSAGRGLIGYTF
TRBV5-1	.	TRBD2	TRBJ2-2	TGCGCCAGCAGCTTGGCCCTGACTAGCGGGGGACCGAACACCGGGGAGCTGTTTTTT	CASSLALTSGGPNTGELFF